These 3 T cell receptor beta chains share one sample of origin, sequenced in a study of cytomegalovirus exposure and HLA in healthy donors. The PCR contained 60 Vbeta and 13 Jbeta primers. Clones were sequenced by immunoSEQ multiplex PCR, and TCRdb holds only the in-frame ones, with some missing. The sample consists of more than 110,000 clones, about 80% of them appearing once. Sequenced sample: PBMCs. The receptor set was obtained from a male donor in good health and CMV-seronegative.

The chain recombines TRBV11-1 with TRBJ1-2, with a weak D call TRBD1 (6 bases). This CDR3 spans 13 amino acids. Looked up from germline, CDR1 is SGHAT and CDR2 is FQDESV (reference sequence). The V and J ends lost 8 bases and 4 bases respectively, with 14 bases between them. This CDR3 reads CASSDRSFYGYTF. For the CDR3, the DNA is TGTGCCAGCTCGGACAGATCTTTCTATGGCTACACCTTC.

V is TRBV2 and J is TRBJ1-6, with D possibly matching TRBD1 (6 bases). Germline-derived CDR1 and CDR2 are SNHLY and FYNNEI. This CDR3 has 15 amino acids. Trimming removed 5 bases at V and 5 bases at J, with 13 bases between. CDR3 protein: CASSMTGPDNSPLHF. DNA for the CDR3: TGTGCCAGCAGTATGACAGGTCCCGATAATTCACCCCTCCACTTT.

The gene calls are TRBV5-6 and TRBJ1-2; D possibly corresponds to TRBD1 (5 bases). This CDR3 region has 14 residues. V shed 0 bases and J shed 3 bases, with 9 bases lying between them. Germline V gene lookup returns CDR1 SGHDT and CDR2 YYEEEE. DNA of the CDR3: TGTGCCAGCAGCTTGGTTGCCAGGGACTATGGCTACACCTTC. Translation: CASSLVARDYGYTF.